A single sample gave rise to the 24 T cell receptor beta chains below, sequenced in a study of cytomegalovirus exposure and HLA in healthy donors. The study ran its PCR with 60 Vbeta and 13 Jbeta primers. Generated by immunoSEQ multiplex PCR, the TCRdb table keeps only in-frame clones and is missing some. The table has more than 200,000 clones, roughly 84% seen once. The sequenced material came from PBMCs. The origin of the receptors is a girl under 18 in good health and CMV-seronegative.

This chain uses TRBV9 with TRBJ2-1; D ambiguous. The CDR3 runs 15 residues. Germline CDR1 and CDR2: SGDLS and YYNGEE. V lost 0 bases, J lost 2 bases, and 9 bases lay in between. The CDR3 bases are TGTGCCAGCAGCGTAGGCAGCGCCCCCTACAATGAGCAGTTCTTC. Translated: CASSVGSAPYNEQFF.

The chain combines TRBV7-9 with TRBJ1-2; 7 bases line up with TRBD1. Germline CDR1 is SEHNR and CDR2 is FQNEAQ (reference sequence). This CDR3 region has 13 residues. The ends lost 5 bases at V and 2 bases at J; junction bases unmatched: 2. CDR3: CASSAGQNYGYTF. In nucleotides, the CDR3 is TGTGCCAGCAGCGCGGGACAGAACTATGGCTACACCTTC.

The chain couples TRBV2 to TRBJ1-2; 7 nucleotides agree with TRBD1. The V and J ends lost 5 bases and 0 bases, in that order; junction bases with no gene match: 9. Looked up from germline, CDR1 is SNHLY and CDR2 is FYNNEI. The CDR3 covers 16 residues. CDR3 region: CASSLKTGTANYGYTF. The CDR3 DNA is TGTGCCAGCAGTCTAAAAACCGGGACAGCTAACTATGGCTACACCTTC.

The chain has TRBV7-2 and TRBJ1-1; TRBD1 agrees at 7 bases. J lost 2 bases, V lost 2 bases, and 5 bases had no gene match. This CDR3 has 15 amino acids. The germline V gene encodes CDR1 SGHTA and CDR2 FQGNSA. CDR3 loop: CASSLRWDSNTEAFF. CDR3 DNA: TGTGCCAGCAGCTTAAGATGGGACAGTAACACTGAAGCTTTCTTT.

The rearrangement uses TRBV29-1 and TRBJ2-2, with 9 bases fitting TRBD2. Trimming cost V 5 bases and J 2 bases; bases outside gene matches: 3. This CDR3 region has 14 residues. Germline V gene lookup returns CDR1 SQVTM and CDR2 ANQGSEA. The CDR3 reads CSVSGRQNTGELFF. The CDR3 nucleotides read TGCAGCGTTAGCGGGAGGCAAAACACCGGGGAGCTGTTTTTT.

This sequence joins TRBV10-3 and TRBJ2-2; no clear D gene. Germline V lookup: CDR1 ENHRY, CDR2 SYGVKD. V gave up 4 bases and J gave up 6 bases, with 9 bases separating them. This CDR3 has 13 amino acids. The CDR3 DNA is TGTGCCATCAGTGTCGGGTTCGCCGGGGAGCTGTTTTTT. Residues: CAISVGFAGELFF.

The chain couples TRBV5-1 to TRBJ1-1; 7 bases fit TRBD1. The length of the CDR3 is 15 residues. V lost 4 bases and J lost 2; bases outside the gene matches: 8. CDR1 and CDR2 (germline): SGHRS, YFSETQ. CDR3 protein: CASSLTGAPNTEAFF. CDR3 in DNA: TGCGCCAGCAGCCTTACAGGGGCTCCTAACACTGAAGCTTTCTTT. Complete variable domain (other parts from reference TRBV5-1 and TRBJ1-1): KAGVTQTPRYLIKTRGQQVTLSCSPISGHRSVSWYQQTPGQGLQFLFEYFSETQRNKGNFPGRFSGRQFSNSRSEMNVSTLELGDSALYLCASSLTGAPNTEAFFGQGTRLTVV.

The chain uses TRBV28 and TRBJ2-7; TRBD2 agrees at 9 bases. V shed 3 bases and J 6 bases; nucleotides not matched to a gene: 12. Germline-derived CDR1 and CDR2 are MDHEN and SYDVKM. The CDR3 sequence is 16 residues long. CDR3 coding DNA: TGTGCCAGCAGTTTGGGCGGGGCGGGAGGGCCGGGCGAGCAGTACTTC. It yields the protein CASSLGGAGGPGEQYF.

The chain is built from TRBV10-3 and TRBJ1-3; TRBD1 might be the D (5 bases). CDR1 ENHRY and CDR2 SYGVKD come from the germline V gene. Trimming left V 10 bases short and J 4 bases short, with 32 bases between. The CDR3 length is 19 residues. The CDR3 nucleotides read TGTGCCACCGGTTCGGGTCGGGGGGTGGCAGATCTTTCCGGAAACACCATATATTTT. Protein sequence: CATGSGRGVADLSGNTIYF.

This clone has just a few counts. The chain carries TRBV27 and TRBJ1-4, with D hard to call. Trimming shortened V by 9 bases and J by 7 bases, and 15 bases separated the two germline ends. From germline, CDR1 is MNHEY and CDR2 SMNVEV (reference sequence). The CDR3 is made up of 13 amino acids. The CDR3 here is CASSGIEGEKLFF. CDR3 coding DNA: TGTGCCAGTTCCGGGATAGAAGGTGAAAAACTGTTTTTT.

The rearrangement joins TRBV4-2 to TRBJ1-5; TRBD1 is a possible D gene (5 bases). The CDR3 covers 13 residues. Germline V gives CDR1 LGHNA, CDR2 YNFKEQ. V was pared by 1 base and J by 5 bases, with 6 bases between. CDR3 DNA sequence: TGTGCCAGCAGCCAAGGGGGGGATCAGCCCCAGCATTTT. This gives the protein CASSQGGDQPQHF.

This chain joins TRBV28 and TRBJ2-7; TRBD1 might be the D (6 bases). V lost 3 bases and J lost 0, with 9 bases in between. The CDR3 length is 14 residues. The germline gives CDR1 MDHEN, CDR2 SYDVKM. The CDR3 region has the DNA TGTGCCAGCAGTTTGAGGGGGACCTCCTACGAGCAGTACTTC. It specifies CASSLRGTSYEQYF.

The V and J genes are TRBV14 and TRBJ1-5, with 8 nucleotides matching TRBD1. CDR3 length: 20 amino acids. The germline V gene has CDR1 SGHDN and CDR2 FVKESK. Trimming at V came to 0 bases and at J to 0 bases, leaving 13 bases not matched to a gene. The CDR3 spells CASSQDRTGRGINSNQPQHF. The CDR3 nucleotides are TGTGCCAGCAGCCAAGATCGGACAGGGAGGGGTATTAATAGCAATCAGCCCCAGCATTTT.

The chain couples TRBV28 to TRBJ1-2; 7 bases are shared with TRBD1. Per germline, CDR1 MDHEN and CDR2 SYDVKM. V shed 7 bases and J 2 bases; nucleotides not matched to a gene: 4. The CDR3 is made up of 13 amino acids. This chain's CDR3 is CASTGQINYGYTF. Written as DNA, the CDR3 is TGTGCCAGCACGGGACAGATAAACTATGGCTACACCTTC.

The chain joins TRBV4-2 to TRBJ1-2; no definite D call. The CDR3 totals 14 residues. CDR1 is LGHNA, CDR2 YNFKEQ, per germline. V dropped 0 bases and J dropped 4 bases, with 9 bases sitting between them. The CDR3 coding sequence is TGTGCCAGCAGCCAAGATCGCGGTTTCTATGGCTACACCTTC. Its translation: CASSQDRGFYGYTF.

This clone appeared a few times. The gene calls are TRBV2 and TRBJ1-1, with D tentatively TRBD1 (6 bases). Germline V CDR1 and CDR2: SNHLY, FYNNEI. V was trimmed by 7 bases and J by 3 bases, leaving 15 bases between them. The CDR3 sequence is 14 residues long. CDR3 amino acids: CASNFEQGDTEAFF. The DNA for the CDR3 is TGTGCCAGCAACTTCGAACAGGGAGACACTGAAGCTTTCTTT.

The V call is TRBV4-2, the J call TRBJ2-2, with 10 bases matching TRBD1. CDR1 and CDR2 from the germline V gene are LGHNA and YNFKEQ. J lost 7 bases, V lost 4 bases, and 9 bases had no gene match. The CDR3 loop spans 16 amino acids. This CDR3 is CASSLRDRGSSGELFF. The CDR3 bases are TGTGCCAGCAGCCTCCGGGACAGGGGTAGCAGCGGGGAGCTGTTTTTT.

CDR3 in DNA: TGTGCCAGCTCACCACCCTCTAACTATGGCTACACCTTC. Translated, it gives CASSPPSNYGYTF. The chain links TRBV18 to TRBJ1-2; D uncertain. The CDR3 spans 13 residues. Germline CDR1 and CDR2: KGHSH and LQKENI. V was pared by 0 bases and J by 0 bases, with 2 bases between.

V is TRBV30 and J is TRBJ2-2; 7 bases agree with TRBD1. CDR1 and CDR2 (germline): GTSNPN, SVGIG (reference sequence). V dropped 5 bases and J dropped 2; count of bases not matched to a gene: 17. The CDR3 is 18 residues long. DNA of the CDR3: TGTGCCTGGGTCAGAACCGGGACAGCGACGTTCAACACCGGGGAGCTGTTTTTT. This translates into CAWVRTGTATFNTGELFF.

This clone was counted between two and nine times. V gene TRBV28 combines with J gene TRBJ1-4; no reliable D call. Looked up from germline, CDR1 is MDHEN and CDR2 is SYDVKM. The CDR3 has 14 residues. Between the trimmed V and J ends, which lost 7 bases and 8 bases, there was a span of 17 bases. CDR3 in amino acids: CASKRGEQPEKLFF. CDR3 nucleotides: TGTGCCAGCAAACGAGGAGAGCAGCCGGAAAAACTGTTTTTT.

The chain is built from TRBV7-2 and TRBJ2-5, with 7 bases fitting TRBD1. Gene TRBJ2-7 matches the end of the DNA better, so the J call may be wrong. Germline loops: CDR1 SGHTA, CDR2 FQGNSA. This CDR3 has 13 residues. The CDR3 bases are TGTGCCAGCGGGCGACAGGGACCGTACGAGCAGTACTTC. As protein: CASGRQGPYEQYF.

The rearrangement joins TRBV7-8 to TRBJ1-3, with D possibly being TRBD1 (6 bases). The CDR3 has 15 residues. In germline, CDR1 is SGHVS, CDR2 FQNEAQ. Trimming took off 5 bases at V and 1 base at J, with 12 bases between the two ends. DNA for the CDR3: TGTGCCAGCAGCGTAGGACAGAATTCTGGAAACACCATATATTTT. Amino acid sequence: CASSVGQNSGNTIYF.

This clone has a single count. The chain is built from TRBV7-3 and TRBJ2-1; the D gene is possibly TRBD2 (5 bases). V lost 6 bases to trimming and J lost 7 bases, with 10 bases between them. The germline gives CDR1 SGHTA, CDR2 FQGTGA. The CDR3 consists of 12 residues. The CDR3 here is CASRGSGNEQFF. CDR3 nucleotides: TGTGCCAGCAGGGGCAGCGGAAATGAGCAGTTCTTC. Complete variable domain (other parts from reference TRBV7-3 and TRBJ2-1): GAGVSQTPSNKVTEKGKYVELRCDPISGHTALYWYRQSLGQGPEFLIYFQGTGAADDSGLPNDRFFAVRPEGSVSTLKIQRTERGDSAVYLCASRGSGNEQFFGPGTRLTVL.

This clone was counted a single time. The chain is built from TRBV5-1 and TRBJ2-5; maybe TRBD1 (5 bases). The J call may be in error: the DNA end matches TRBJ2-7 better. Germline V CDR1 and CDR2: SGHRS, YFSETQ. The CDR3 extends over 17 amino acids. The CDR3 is CASSLDSPRVRSYEQYF. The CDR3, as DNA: TGCGCCAGCAGCTTGGACTCCCCCAGGGTCAGGTCCTACGAGCAGTACTTC.